A single sample is the source of the 21 T cell receptor beta chains below, sequenced in a study of radiotherapy plus CTLA-4 blockade in lung cancer. Assay used: immunoSEQ multiplex PCR; TCRdb lists only in-frame clones, some missing. The table includes approximately 98,000 clones, about 81% detected once. This specimen consisted of peripheral blood, obtained from a patient treated with radiotherapy plus ipilimumab. The receptor set was obtained from a human donor with non-small cell lung cancer who had a partial response to radiotherapy plus ipilimumab.

Here the CDR3 DNA reads TGTGCCAGCAGCCTGGGACAGGGCAAGAACACTGAAGCTTTCTTT. Its translation is CASSLGQGKNTEAFF. This sequence joins TRBV6-1 and TRBJ1-1; 9 bases align to TRBD1. V was clipped by 6 bases and J by 1 base; unmatched bases: 6. Looked up from germline, CDR1 is MNHNS and CDR2 is SASEGT. The CDR3 sequence is 15 residues long.

V is TRBV2 and J is TRBJ2-3; D is possibly TRBD2 (6 bases). Trimming removed 6 bases from V and 2 bases from J, with 12 bases in between. Germline CDR1 reads SNHLY; CDR2 reads FYNNEI. The CDR3 spans 14 residues. The CDR3: CASRAGPNTDTQYF. DNA of the CDR3: TGTGCCAGCAGGGCGGGACCTAACACAGATACGCAGTATTTT.

V gene TRBV10-2 combines with J gene TRBJ1-2, with TRBD1 as a possible D gene (5 bases). The CDR3 length is 18 residues. Germline V gene data show CDR1 as WSHSY and CDR2 as SAAADI. V was clipped by 9 bases and J by 2 bases, with 28 bases between them. The CDR3 region is CASNGGPPGVRANYGYTF. The CDR3 DNA reads as TGCGCCAGTAATGGAGGGCCGCCGGGGGTGCGAGCGAACTATGGCTACACCTTC.

This rearrangement joins TRBV9 to TRBJ1-5, with TRBD1 matching over 9 bases. The CDR3 contains 14 residues. The ends lost 4 bases at V and 7 bases at J; junction bases unmatched: 6. Per the germline V gene, CDR1 is SGDLS and CDR2 is YYNGEE. The CDR3 sequence is CASSSGQGRQPQHF. CDR3 DNA sequence: TGTGCCAGCAGCTCAGGACAGGGGAGACAGCCCCAGCATTTT.

The count of this clone is one. This chain uses TRBV28 with TRBJ2-7, with 14 nucleotides matching TRBD2. Germline V gene sequence: CDR1 MDHEN, CDR2 SYDVKM. J was trimmed by 2 bases and V by 6 bases; bases with no gene match: 6. The CDR3 runs to 16 residues. This CDR3 reads CASSPAGLAGAYEQYF. CDR3 coding DNA: TGTGCCAGCAGCCCCGCGGGACTAGCGGGGGCCTACGAGCAGTACTTC. Looking up the rest from reference TRBV28 and TRBJ2-7 gives the full variable domain: DVKVTQSSRYLVKRTGEKVFLECVQDMDHENMFWYRQDPGLGLRLIYFSYDVKMKEKGDIPEGYSVSREKKERFSLILESASTNQTSMYLCASSPAGLAGAYEQYFGPGTRLTVT.

Of note for this clone: In the same sample, other DNA sequences code for this CDR3. The chain joins TRBV28 to TRBJ1-1, with D possibly TRBD1 on 5 matching bases. Per the germline V gene, CDR1 is MDHEN and CDR2 is SYDVKM. V was clipped by 7 bases and J by 1 base, with 13 bases between them. CDR3 length: 14 residues. CDR3 coding DNA: TGTGCCAGCAACGAAGGACATCCGAACACTGAAGCTTTCTTT. Residues: CASNEGHPNTEAFF.

The genes are TRBV5-4 and TRBJ2-1, with 12 bases matching TRBD2. Per the germline V gene, CDR1 is SGHNT and CDR2 is YYREEE (reference sequence). Trimming cost V 3 bases and J 2 bases; bases outside gene matches: 0. CDR3 length equals 15 residues. The CDR3: CASSSSGRAYNEQFF. The CDR3 DNA is TGTGCCAGCAGCTCTAGCGGGAGGGCCTACAATGAGCAGTTCTTC.

In regard to this clone: Compared with germline, one end of the junction differs, possibly owing to a read error. The identical CDR3 is also encoded by other nucleotide sequences in the sample. The chain links TRBV5-1 to TRBJ1-1; no firm D call. Germline CDR1 reads SGHRS; CDR2 reads YFSETQ. The CDR3 spans 13 residues. The DNA for the CDR3 is TGCGCTAGCAGCTTGAGAGAAAACACTGAAGCTTTCTTT. It codes for CASSLRENTEAFF. Full variable domain (remainder filled in from reference TRBV5-1 and TRBJ1-1): KAGVTQTPRYLIKTRGQQVTLSCSPISGHRSVSWYQQTPGQGLQFLFEYFSETQRNKGNFPGRFSGRQFSNSRSEMNVSTLELGDSALYLCASSLRENTEAFFGQGTRLTVV.

The chain carries TRBV29-1 and TRBJ2-6; D possibly corresponds to TRBD2 (6 bases). Germline lookup yields CDR1 SQVTM and CDR2 ANQGSEA. Trimming took 4 bases from V and 0 from J, leaving 10 bases between them. The CDR3 length is 15 residues. The CDR3 DNA reads TGCAGCGTTGTCGGAGGGGCCTCTGGGGCCAACGTCCTGACTTTC. It encodes CSVVGGASGANVLTF.

V and J are TRBV7-9 and TRBJ1-4; D gene uncertain. Germline lookup yields CDR1 SEHNR and CDR2 FQNEAQ (reference sequence). V was clipped by 3 bases and J by 5 bases, with 10 bases between them. CDR3 size: 14 residues. The CDR3 coding sequence is TGTGCCAGCAGCTTGGTACGGAGAAATGAAAAACTGTTTTTT. This gives the protein CASSLVRRNEKLFF.

The rearrangement links TRBV7-9 to TRBJ1-4, with TRBD1 as a possible D gene (5 bases). CDR3 length: 15 amino acids. The germline V and J ends were trimmed by 4 bases and 5 bases, with 14 bases remaining between them. Germline V gives CDR1 SEHNR, CDR2 FQNEAQ (reference sequence). CDR3 in amino acids: CASSSEGAVNEKLFF. CDR3 sequence (DNA): TGTGCCAGCAGCTCAGAAGGGGCGGTGAATGAAAAACTGTTTTTT.

The chain couples TRBV7-8 to TRBJ2-5; 9 nucleotides match TRBD1. Trimming at V came to 3 bases and at J to 2 bases, leaving 16 bases not matched to a gene. This CDR3 is 19 amino acids long. Germline V gives CDR1 SGHVS, CDR2 FQNEAQ. CDR3 bases: TGTGCCAGCAGCTTTAAACTGGGGACAGGGCGAGTCGGGCAAGAGACCCAGTACTTC. It translates to CASSFKLGTGRVGQETQYF. Combining the CDR3 with reference TRBV7-8 and TRBJ2-5 gives the whole variable domain GAGVSQSPRYKVAKRGQDVALRCDPISGHVSLFWYQQALGQGPEFLTYFQNEAQLDKSGLPSDRFFAERPEGSVSTLKIQRTQQEDSAVYLCASSFKLGTGRVGQETQYFGPGTRLLVL.

This chain links TRBV10-3 with TRBJ2-1; TRBD2 matches 9 bases. The CDR3 spans 14 residues. Looked up from germline, CDR1 is ENHRY and CDR2 is SYGVKD. The junction had 11 bases not matched to a gene; V was cut back by 8 bases and J by 9 bases. The CDR3 reads CAISPSGDSGEQFF. DNA for the CDR3: TGTGCCATCTCCCCTAGCGGGGACTCTGGTGAGCAGTTCTTC.

This clone was observed once. This sequence joins TRBV27 and TRBJ2-1; 8 nucleotides line up with TRBD2. Germline values: CDR1 MNHEY, CDR2 SMNVEV (reference sequence). The CDR3 loop spans 17 amino acids. J gave up 3 bases and V 8 bases, and 15 bases lay outside the gene matches. CDR3 sequence reads: CASHSGIGLWDYNEQFF. The CDR3 DNA reads TGTGCCAGCCATAGCGGGATCGGGCTGTGGGACTACAATGAGCAGTTCTTC.

The rearrangement uses TRBV4-1 and TRBJ2-7; 9 nucleotides match TRBD2. CDR3 size: 18 residues. V shed 0 bases and J 2 bases; nucleotides not matched to a gene: 11. CDR1 is MGHRA, CDR2 YSYEKL, per germline. The CDR3 loop is CASSQDSSGSSGTYEQYF. CDR3 nucleotide sequence: TGCGCCAGCAGCCAAGATTCTTCGGGCTCTAGCGGGACCTACGAGCAGTACTTC.

The V call is TRBV7-8, the J call TRBJ2-2; unclear D gene. Looked up from germline, CDR1 is SGHVS and CDR2 is FQNEAQ. V shed 1 base and J shed 6 bases, with 3 bases lying between them. The CDR3 is 12 amino acids. The CDR3 reads CASSLVSGELFF. The CDR3 DNA follows: TGTGCCAGCAGCTTAGTATCCGGGGAGCTGTTTTTT. Using reference TRBV7-8 and TRBJ2-2 for the parts outside the CDR3, the full variable domain is GAGVSQSPRYKVAKRGQDVALRCDPISGHVSLFWYQQALGQGPEFLTYFQNEAQLDKSGLPSDRFFAERPEGSVSTLKIQRTQQEDSAVYLCASSLVSGELFFGEGSRLTVL.

This rearrangement joins TRBV9 to TRBJ2-3, with D perhaps TRBD2 (5 bases). CDR1 and CDR2 from the germline V gene are SGDLS and YYNGEE. This CDR3 is built from 15 residues. Trimming removed 4 bases from V and 1 base from J, with 13 bases in between. As DNA, the CDR3 is TGTGCCAGCAGCTCCAGCGGACTGGGCACAGATACGCAGTATTTT. Its protein is CASSSSGLGTDTQYF.

The J gene is TRBJ2-2, the V gene TRBV7-2, with 10 bases lining up with TRBD2. The CDR3 runs to 18 residues. Looked up from germline, CDR1 is SGHTA and CDR2 is FQGNSA. V lost 1 base and J lost 7; bases outside the gene matches: 12. The CDR3 protein is CASSLVPSGSELGGELFF. The CDR3, as DNA: TGTGCCAGCAGCTTAGTTCCTAGCGGGAGTGAGCTGGGCGGGGAGCTGTTTTTT.

The chain joins TRBV10-1 to TRBJ2-3; TRBD2 agrees at 14 bases. Looked up from germline, CDR1 is WNHNN and CDR2 is SYGVQD (reference sequence). Germline trimming cut 8 bases from V and 3 bases from J; bases unmatched to any gene: 7. CDR3 size: 16 residues. For the CDR3, the DNA is TGCGCCAGCGGGGGGACTAGCGGGAGACGAACAGATACGCAGTATTTT. As protein: CASGGTSGRRTDTQYF.

V and J are TRBV7-3 and TRBJ2-1; 9 nucleotides align to TRBD2. Germline V CDR1 and CDR2: SGHTA, FQGTGA. The CDR3 extends over 15 amino acids. V shed 7 bases, J shed 2 bases, and the junction held 6 bases outside the gene matches. As DNA, the CDR3 is TGTGCCAGCACCCCGACTAGCGGCCCCTACAATGAGCAGTTCTTC. It encodes CASTPTSGPYNEQFF.

The count of this clone is one. A read error may produce the germline difference seen at one junction end. V and J are TRBV18 and TRBJ2-1, with TRBD1 matching over 7 bases. Germline V gene data show CDR1 as KGHSH and CDR2 as LQKENI. The CDR3 extends over 15 amino acids. The CDR3 loop reads CASSPGTGQYNKQFF. CDR3 bases: TGTGCCAGCTCACCAGGGACGGGACAGTACAATAAGCAGTTCTTC.